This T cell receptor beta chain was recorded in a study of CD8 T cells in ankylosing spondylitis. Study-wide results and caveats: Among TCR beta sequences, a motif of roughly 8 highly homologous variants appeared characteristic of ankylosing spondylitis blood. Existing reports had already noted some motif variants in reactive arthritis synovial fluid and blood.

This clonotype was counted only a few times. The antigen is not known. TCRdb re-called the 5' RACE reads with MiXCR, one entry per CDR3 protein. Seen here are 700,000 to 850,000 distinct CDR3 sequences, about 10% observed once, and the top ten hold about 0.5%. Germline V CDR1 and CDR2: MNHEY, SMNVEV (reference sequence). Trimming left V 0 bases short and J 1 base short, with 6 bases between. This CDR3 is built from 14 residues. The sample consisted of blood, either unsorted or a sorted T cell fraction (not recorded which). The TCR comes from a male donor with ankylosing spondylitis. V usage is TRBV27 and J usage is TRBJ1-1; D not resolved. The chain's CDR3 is CASSLSTANTEAFF. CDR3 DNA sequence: TGTGCCAGCAGTTTATCTACTGCGAACACTGAAGCTTTCTTT.